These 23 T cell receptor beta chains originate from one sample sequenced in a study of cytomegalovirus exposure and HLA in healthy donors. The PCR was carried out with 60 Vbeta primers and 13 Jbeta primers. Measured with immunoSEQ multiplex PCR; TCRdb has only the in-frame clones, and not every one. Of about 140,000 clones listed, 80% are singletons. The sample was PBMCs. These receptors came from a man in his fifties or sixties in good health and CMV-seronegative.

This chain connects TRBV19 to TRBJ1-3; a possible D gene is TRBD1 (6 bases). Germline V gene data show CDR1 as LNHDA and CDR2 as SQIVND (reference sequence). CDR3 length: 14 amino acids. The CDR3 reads CATGQGGSGNTIYF. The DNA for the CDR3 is TGTGCTACAGGGCAGGGAGGGTCTGGAAACACCATATATTTT.

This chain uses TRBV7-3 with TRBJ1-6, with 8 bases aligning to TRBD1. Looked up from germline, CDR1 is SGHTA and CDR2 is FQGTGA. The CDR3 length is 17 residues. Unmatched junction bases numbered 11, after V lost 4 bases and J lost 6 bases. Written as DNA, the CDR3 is TGTGCCAGCAGCTCTTCCGGACAGGGCGGTAGTAATTCACCCCTCCACTTT. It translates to CASSSSGQGGSNSPLHF. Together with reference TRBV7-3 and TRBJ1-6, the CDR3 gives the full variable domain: GAGVSQTPSNKVTEKGKYVELRCDPISGHTALYWYRQSLGQGPEFLIYFQGTGAADDSGLPNDRFFAVRPEGSVSTLKIQRTERGDSAVYLCASSSSGQGGSNSPLHFGNGTRLTVT.

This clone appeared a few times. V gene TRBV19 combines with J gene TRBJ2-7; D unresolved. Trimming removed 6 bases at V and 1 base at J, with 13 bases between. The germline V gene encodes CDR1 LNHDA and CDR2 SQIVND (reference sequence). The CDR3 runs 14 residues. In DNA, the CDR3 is TGTGCCAGTAGCAACCGAGGAACGTCCTACGAGCAGTACTTC. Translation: CASSNRGTSYEQYF. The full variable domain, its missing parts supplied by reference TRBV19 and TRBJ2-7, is DGGITQSPKYLFRKEGQNVTLSCEQNLNHDAMYWYRQDPGQGLRLIYYSQIVNDFQKGDIAEGYSVSREKKESFPLTVTSAQKNPTAFYLCASSNRGTSYEQYFGPGTRLTVT.

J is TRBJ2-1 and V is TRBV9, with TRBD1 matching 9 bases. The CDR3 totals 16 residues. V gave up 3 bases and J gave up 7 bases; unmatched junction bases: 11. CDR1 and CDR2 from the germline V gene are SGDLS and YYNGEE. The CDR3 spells CASSGSGTGLRNEQFF. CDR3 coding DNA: TGTGCCAGCAGCGGATCCGGGACAGGGTTGCGGAATGAGCAGTTCTTC.

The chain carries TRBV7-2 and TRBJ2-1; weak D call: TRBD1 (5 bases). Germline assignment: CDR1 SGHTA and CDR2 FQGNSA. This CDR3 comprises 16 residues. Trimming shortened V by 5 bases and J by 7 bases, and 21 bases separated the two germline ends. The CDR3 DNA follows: TGTGCCAGCAGCCGGATTAGTGGGGCTGGGTCGAATGAGCAGTTCTTC. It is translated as CASSRISGAGSNEQFF.

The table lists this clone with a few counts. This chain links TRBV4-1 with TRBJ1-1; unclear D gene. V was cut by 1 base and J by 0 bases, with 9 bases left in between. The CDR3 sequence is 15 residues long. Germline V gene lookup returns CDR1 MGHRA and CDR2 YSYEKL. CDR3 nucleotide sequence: TGCGCCAGCAGCCAAGGGGAGACCCTGAACACTGAAGCTTTCTTT. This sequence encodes CASSQGETLNTEAFF.

CDR3 region: CASSRGGGSHPPLHF. As DNA, the CDR3 is TGTGCCAGCAGCCGCGGGGGGGGCTCTCATCCACCCCTCCACTTT. V and J are TRBV6-5 and TRBJ1-6; possible D gene TRBD1, 6 bases. Germline CDR1 is MNHEY and CDR2 is SVGAGI. Trimming cost V 6 bases and J 11 bases, with 20 bases left between them. The CDR3 runs 15 residues.

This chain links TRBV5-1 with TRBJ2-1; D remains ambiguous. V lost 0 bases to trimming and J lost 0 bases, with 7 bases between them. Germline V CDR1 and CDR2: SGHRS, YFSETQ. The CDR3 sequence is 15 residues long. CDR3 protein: CASSLDYLSYNEQFF. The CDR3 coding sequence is TGCGCCAGCAGCTTGGACTACCTCTCCTACAATGAGCAGTTCTTC. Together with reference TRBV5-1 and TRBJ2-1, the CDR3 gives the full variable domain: KAGVTQTPRYLIKTRGQQVTLSCSPISGHRSVSWYQQTPGQGLQFLFEYFSETQRNKGNFPGRFSGRQFSNSRSEMNVSTLELGDSALYLCASSLDYLSYNEQFFGPGTRLTVL.

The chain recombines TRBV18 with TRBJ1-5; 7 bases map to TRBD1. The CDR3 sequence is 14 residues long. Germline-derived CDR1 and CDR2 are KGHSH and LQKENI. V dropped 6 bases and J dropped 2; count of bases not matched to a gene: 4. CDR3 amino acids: CASSEGAGNQPQHF. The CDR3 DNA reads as TGTGCCAGCTCCGAGGGGGCTGGCAATCAGCCCCAGCATTTT.

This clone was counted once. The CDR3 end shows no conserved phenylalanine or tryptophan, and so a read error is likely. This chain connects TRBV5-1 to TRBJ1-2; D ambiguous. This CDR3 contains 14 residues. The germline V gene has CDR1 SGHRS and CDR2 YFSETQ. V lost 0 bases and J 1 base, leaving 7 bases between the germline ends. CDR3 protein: CASSLGILNYGYTL. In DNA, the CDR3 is TGCGCCAGCAGCTTGGGAATCCTTAACTATGGCTACACCCTC.

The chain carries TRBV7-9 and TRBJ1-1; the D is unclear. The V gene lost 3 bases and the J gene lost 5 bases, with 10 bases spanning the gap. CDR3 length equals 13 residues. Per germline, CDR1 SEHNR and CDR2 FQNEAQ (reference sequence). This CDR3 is CASSLPAVTEAFF. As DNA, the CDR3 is TGTGCCAGCAGCTTGCCGGCGGTAACTGAAGCTTTCTTT.

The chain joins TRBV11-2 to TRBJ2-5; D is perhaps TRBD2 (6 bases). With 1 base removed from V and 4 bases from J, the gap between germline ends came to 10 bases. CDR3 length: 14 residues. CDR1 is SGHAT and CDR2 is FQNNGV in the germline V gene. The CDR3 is CASSLGQGGETQYF. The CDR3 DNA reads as TGTGCCAGCAGCTTAGGGCAGGGAGGAGAGACCCAGTACTTC.

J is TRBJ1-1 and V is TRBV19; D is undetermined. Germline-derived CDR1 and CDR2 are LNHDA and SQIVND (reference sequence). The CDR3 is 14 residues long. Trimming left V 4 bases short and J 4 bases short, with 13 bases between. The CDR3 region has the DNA TGTGCCAGTAGTACGGCAGGCAGAACCACTGAAGCTTTCTTT. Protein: CASSTAGRTTEAFF.

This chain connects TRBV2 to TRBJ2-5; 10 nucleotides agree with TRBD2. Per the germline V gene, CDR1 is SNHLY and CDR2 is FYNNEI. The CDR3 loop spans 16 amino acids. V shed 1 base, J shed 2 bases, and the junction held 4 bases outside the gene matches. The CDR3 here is CASSEVRAGGQETQYF. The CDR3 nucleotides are TGTGCCAGCAGTGAAGTAAGAGCGGGGGGGCAAGAGACCCAGTACTTC.

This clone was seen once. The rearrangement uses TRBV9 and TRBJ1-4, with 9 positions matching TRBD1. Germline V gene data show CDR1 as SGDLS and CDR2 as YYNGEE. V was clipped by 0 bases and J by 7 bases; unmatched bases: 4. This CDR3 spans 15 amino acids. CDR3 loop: CASSVGGQGGEKLFF. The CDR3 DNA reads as TGTGCCAGCAGCGTAGGGGGACAGGGTGGTGAAAAACTGTTTTTT.

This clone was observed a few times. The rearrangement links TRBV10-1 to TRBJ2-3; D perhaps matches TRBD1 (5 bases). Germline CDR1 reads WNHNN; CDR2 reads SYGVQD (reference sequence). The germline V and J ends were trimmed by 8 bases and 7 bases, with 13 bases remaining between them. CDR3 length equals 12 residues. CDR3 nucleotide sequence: TGCGCCAGCGCCTCGCAGGGAAATACGCAGTATTTT. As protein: CASASQGNTQYF.

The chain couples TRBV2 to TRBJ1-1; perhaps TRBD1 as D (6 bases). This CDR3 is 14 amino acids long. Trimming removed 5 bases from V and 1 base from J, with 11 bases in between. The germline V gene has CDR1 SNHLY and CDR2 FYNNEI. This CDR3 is CASSSLRGNTEAFF. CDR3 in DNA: TGTGCCAGCAGTTCCCTCAGGGGGAACACTGAAGCTTTCTTT.

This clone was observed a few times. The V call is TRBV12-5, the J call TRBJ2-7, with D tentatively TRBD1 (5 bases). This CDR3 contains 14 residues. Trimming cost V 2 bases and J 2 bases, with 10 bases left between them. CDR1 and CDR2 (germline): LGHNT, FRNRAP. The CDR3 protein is CASGLSLGAYEQYF. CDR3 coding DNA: TGTGCTAGTGGTTTGTCCCTAGGGGCCTACGAGCAGTACTTC.

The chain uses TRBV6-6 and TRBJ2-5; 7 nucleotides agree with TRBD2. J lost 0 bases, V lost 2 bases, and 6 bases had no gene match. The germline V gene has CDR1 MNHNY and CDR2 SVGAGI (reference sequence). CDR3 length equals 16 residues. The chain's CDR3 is CASSYGILADQETQYF. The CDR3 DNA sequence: TGTGCCAGCAGTTACGGGATTCTAGCGGACCAAGAGACCCAGTACTTC.

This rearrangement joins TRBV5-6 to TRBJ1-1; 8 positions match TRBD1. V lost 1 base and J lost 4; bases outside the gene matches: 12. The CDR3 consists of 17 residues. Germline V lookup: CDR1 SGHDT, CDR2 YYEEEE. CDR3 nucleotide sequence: TGTGCCAGCAGCTTGCAGGGGGCGCCTATGACATTCACTGAAGCTTTCTTT. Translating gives CASSLQGAPMTFTEAFF.

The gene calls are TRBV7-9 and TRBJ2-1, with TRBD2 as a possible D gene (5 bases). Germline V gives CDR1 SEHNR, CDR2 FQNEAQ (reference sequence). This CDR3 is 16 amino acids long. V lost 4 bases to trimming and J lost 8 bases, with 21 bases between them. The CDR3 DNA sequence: TGTGCCAGCAGCTCGACCGACCTCTCGGAGGACTATGAGCAGTTCTTC. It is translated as CASSSTDLSEDYEQFF.

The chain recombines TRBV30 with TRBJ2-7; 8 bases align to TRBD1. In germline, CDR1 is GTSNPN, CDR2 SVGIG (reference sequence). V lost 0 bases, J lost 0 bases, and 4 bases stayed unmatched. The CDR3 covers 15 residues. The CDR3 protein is CAWSVGRGLSYEQYF. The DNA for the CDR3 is TGTGCCTGGAGTGTAGGCAGGGGGCTCTCCTACGAGCAGTACTTC.

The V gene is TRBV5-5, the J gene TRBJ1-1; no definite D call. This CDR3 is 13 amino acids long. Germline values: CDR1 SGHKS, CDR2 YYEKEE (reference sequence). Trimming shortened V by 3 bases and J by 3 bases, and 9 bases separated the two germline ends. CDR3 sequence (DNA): TGTGCCAGCAGCTGGAGGGCGGACACTGAAGCTTTCTTT. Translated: CASSWRADTEAFF.